The TCR beta chain described here comes from a study of T cell responses to AZD1222 COVID-19 vaccine. The CDR3 has 14 residues. The V gene lost 4 bases and the J gene lost 3 bases, with 12 bases spanning the gap. Germline CDR1 reads MGHRA; CDR2 reads YSYEKL. Data came from immunoSEQ multiplex PCR; TCRdb stores just in-frame clones and leaves some out. The table lists 100,000 to 150,000 clones, around 84% of them singletons. The TCR sequence derives from an adult in good health. Material: peripheral blood, obtained on day 0 of AZD1222 vaccination. V and J are TRBV4-1 and TRBJ1-2, with D unclear. The CDR3 reads CASSPAGADYGYTF. The CDR3, as DNA: TGCGCCAGCAGCCCCGCGGGAGCGGACTATGGCTACACCTTC.